These 5 T cell receptor beta chains were all obtained from the same sample, sequenced in a study of shared clonotypes between healthy human individuals. Assay used: immunoSEQ multiplex PCR; TCRdb lists only in-frame clones, some missing. The table includes approximately 620,000 clones, less than 98% detected once. The sample comprised naive CD4+ T cells sorted from blood. Documented subset: CD45RA+ positively selected. Receptors were obtained from a woman in her 30s in good health.

This chain joins TRBV6-5 and TRBJ2-7, with unresolved D. CDR3 size: 13 residues. In germline, CDR1 is MNHEY, CDR2 SVGAGI. The V end was cut by 0 bases, the J end by 3 bases, with 6 bases between. CDR3 in amino acids: CASSYSSSYEQYF. The CDR3, as DNA: TGTGCCAGCAGTTACTCGAGCAGCTACGAGCAGTACTTC.

The count of this clone is one. The genes are TRBV11-2 and TRBJ2-7; D gene uncertain. Trimming stripped 1 base from V and 0 bases from J, with 10 bases between. This CDR3 is built from 15 residues. Germline-derived CDR1 and CDR2 are SGHAT and FQNNGV. In nucleotides, the CDR3 is TGTGCCAGCAGCTTAGTCCACCTGAGCTCCTACGAGCAGTACTTC. Its protein is CASSLVHLSSYEQYF.

This clone appeared a single time. The genes are TRBV25-1 and TRBJ2-1, with D perhaps TRBD2 (6 bases). This CDR3 spans 16 amino acids. Trimming cost V 4 bases and J 5 bases, with 18 bases left between them. Germline-derived CDR1 and CDR2 are MGHDK and SYGVNS. Here the CDR3 reads CASSGNRRGAHNEQFF. The CDR3 DNA is TGTGCCAGCAGTGGAAACAGGCGCGGGGCTCACAATGAGCAGTTCTTC.

The chain carries TRBV6-5 and TRBJ1-1; D unresolved. Trimming removed 3 bases at V and 10 bases at J, with 15 bases between. The CDR3 has 13 residues. The germline CDR1 and CDR2 sequences are MNHEY and SVGAGI. For the CDR3, the DNA is TGTGCCAGCAGTTATCGTAGGCGGAGTGTAGCTTTCTTT. Amino acid sequence: CASSYRRRSVAFF.

The chain combines TRBV14 with TRBJ2-1, with D perhaps TRBD1 or TRBD2 (5 bases each). V lost 8 bases, J lost 0 bases, and 17 bases lay in between. The germline V gene encodes CDR1 SGHDN and CDR2 FVKESK. The CDR3 is 16 residues long. CDR3 coding DNA: TGTGCCAGCGGCTGGGGTCGGGGCCACTCCTACAATGAGCAGTTCTTC. The encoded protein is CASGWGRGHSYNEQFF.